The 30 T cell receptor beta chains given below trace back to one sample, sequenced in a study of beta chain features in type 1 diabetes. General study points: Among patients with Type 1 diabetes, TCRB CDR3s were moderately but significantly shorter in every one of the four CD4+ subsets.

cDNA synthesis used the whole RNA isolate, giving expressed TCRB sequences. Clones were sequenced by immunoSEQ multiplex PCR, and TCRdb holds only the in-frame ones, with some missing. Here the sample spans 400,000 or so clones, 8.5% to 10% being singletons. Their antigens are not known. The specimen was central memory CD4+ T cells from blood. The receptors shown here come from a man younger than 40 with type 1 diabetes.

The chain joins TRBV6-5 to TRBJ2-3; 7 nucleotides agree with TRBD2. From germline, CDR1 is MNHEY and CDR2 SVGAGI. The ends lost 0 bases at V and 2 bases at J; junction bases unmatched: 2. The CDR3 runs to 15 residues. CDR3: CASSYSRGITDTQYF. CDR3 sequence (DNA): TGTGCCAGCAGTTACTCGCGGGGGATCACAGATACGCAGTATTTT.

There are a few counts of this clone. V usage is TRBV30 and J usage is TRBJ2-1, with 12 positions matching TRBD2. Germline assignment: CDR1 GTSNPN and CDR2 SVGIG (reference sequence). This CDR3 spans 16 amino acids. V lost 2 bases, J lost 4 bases, and 6 bases stayed unmatched. CDR3 in amino acids: CAWSIGTSGFYNEQFF. CDR3 coding DNA: TGTGCCTGGAGTATCGGGACTAGCGGGTTTTACAATGAGCAGTTCTTC.

This clone came up a few times. For the CDR3, the DNA is TGTGCCTGGAGCCCTCGTGGCGGGGGGCGCGGGGAGCAGTACTTC. It translates to CAWSPRGGGRGEQYF. The rearrangement uses TRBV30 and TRBJ2-7, with TRBD2 matching 8 bases. Germline CDR1 is GTSNPN and CDR2 is SVGIG (reference sequence). CDR3 length equals 15 residues. Trimming at V came to 3 bases and at J to 7 bases, leaving 14 bases not matched to a gene.

The rearrangement uses TRBV6-5 and TRBJ1-1; 9 nucleotides match TRBD1. The CDR3 has 14 residues. The germline gives CDR1 MNHEY, CDR2 SVGAGI. The trim removed 0 bases at V and 8 bases at J, leaving 4 bases unmatched. CDR3 loop: CASSYSNRGREAFF. In DNA, the CDR3 is TGTGCCAGCAGTTACTCGAACAGGGGGCGCGAAGCTTTCTTT.

The V and J genes are TRBV11-2 and TRBJ1-1, with D possibly TRBD1 on 5 matching bases. This CDR3 contains 18 residues. Per germline, CDR1 SGHAT and CDR2 FQNNGV. Trimming removed 0 bases at V and 0 bases at J, with 17 bases between. CDR3 in amino acids: CASSLDGGATLMNTEAFF. The CDR3 bases are TGTGCCAGCAGCTTAGATGGCGGGGCGACCCTAATGAACACTGAAGCTTTCTTT.

This clone was recorded a few times. The chain is built from TRBV4-1 and TRBJ1-1; TRBD1 might be the D (5 bases). The CDR3 is 17 amino acids. Germline values: CDR1 MGHRA, CDR2 YSYEKL. Trimming pared 0 bases from V and 1 base from J, leaving 15 bases between. CDR3 region: CASSQDGRGARNTEAFF. The CDR3 region has the DNA TGCGCCAGCAGCCAAGATGGGCGCGGGGCGCGGAACACTGAAGCTTTCTTT.

The gene calls are TRBV19 and TRBJ2-2, with a weak D call TRBD1 (5 bases). Deletions cut 8 bases from V and 4 bases from J, with 11 bases between. This CDR3 has 13 amino acids. CDR1 LNHDA and CDR2 SQIVND come from the germline V gene (reference sequence). CDR3 sequence: CASETAITGELFF. CDR3 coding DNA: TGTGCCAGTGAGACAGCGATCACCGGGGAGCTGTTTTTT.

The chain combines TRBV28 with TRBJ1-2; TRBD1 is a possible D gene (6 bases). This CDR3 region has 13 residues. Trimming took 5 bases from V and 4 from J, leaving 11 bases between them. The V gene's germline CDR1 is MDHEN and CDR2 SYDVKM. CDR3 loop: CASSDTGLYGYTF. The CDR3 nucleotides are TGTGCCAGCAGTGATACAGGGCTCTATGGCTACACCTTC.

This clone was recorded many times. A read error may account for a junction end that differs from germline. The V call is TRBV15, the J call TRBJ1-5, with a tentative D call TRBD1 (5 bases). This CDR3 spans 19 amino acids. Germline V CDR1 and CDR2: LNHNV, YYDKDF (reference sequence). CDR3 in amino acids: CATSGEPGRGDPSGQPQHF. The CDR3 bases are TGTGCCACCAGCGGAGAACCGGGACGAGGGGATCCCTCTGGGCAGCCCCAGCATTTT. Using reference TRBV15 and TRBJ1-5 for the parts outside the CDR3, the full variable domain is DAMVIQNPRYQVTQFGKPVTLSCSQTLNHNVMYWYQQKSSQAPKLLFHYYDKDFNNEADTPDNFQSRRPNTSFCFLDIRSPGLGDTAMYLCATSGEPGRGDPSGQPQHFGDGTRLSIL.

CDR3 in DNA: TGTGCCAGCAGTTCCGACAGGGGGGTCTATGGCTACACCTTC. This encodes CASSSDRGVYGYTF. This chain connects TRBV6-6 to TRBJ1-2, with TRBD1 identical over 9 bases. Looked up from germline, CDR1 is MNHNY and CDR2 is SVGAGI (reference sequence). The CDR3 runs to 14 residues. Trimming took 4 bases from V and 4 from J; bases not matched to a gene: 4.

This clone was counted ten times or more. V and J are TRBV7-8 and TRBJ2-3; D is unclear. The CDR3 is 12 residues long. The germline V gene has CDR1 SGHVS and CDR2 FQNEAQ. V lost 5 bases to trimming and J lost 11 bases, with 14 bases between them. CDR3 coding DNA: TGTGCCAGCAGCGGCCCTCTGGGGTGGCAGTATTTT. Protein sequence: CASSGPLGWQYF.

This rearrangement joins TRBV6-6 to TRBJ2-7; 9 bases are shared with TRBD1. The CDR3 extends over 13 amino acids. V was pared by 10 bases and J by 6 bases, with 10 bases of the junction left unmatched. Looked up from germline, CDR1 is MNHNY and CDR2 is SVGAGI (reference sequence). CDR3 nucleotides: TGTGCCATCCACCGGGACAGGGCACTCGAGCAGTACTTC. It is translated as CAIHRDRALEQYF.

The J gene is TRBJ2-1, the V gene TRBV27; no reliable D call. Trimming pared 6 bases from V and 1 base from J, leaving 7 bases between. This CDR3 contains 13 residues. Germline lookup yields CDR1 MNHEY and CDR2 SMNVEV (reference sequence). The CDR3 sequence is CASRQESYNEQFF. CDR3 DNA: TGTGCCAGCAGGCAGGAATCCTACAATGAGCAGTTCTTC.

This clone was picked up a small number of times. The chain is built from TRBV7-8 and TRBJ1-1, with D possibly being TRBD1 (5 bases). Trimming removed 1 base at V and 5 bases at J, with 11 bases between. The germline CDR1 and CDR2 sequences are SGHVS and FQNEAQ. CDR3 length: 14 amino acids. CDR3 DNA: TGTGCCAGCAGCTTAGACGCGGGGGGGACTGAAGCTTTCTTT. It encodes CASSLDAGGTEAFF.

This clone was seen only a few times. The chain carries TRBV4-3 and TRBJ2-6; the D call may be TRBD1 or TRBD2 (7 bases each). CDR1 is LGHNA, CDR2 YSLEER, per germline. The CDR3 is 20 residues long. The V gene lost 1 base and the J gene lost 0 bases, with 19 bases spanning the gap. This CDR3 is CASSQGGGGDILSGANVLTF. The CDR3, as DNA: TGCGCCAGCAGCCAAGGGGGAGGGGGCGATATTCTCTCTGGGGCCAACGTCCTGACTTTC.

The chain is built from TRBV6-1 and TRBJ1-5, with D unclear. Looked up from germline, CDR1 is MNHNS and CDR2 is SASEGT. The CDR3 covers 15 residues. The germline V and J ends were trimmed by 4 bases and 2 bases, with 12 bases remaining between them. In DNA form, the CDR3 reads TGTGCCAGCAGTGGAAGAGGGATACGCAATCAGCCCCAGCATTTT. It codes for CASSGRGIRNQPQHF.

Only a few counts were recorded for this clone. The rearrangement joins TRBV4-2 to TRBJ2-7; D is unclear. CDR3 length: 18 amino acids. Germline V CDR1 and CDR2: LGHNA, YNFKEQ. Trimming took 0 bases from V and 7 from J, leaving 25 bases between them. CDR3 coding DNA: TGTGCCAGCAGCCAAGATCTACCGTCCCGGAACCTACCGCGAGAGCAGTACTTC. Its protein product is CASSQDLPSRNLPREQYF.

In this sample, this clone turned up a few times. This sequence joins TRBV30 and TRBJ1-1; 9 nucleotides align to TRBD1. Trimming removed 5 bases from V and 12 bases from J; junction bases left unmatched: 4. The germline V gene has CDR1 GTSNPN and CDR2 SVGIG (reference sequence). The CDR3 runs 10 residues. The CDR3 protein is CAWLQGATFF. The CDR3 nucleotides read TGTGCCTGGTTACAGGGGGCAACTTTCTTT. The full variable domain, in which reference TRBV30 and TRBJ1-1 provide the parts outside the CDR3, is SQTIHQWPATLVQPVGSPLSLECTVEGTSNPNLYWYRQAAGRGLQLLFYSVGIGQISSEVPQNLSASRPQDRQFILSSKKLLLSDSGFYLCAWLQGATFFGQGTRLTVV.

This clone occurred a few times. The gene calls are TRBV28 and TRBJ2-7; weak D call: TRBD1 (8 bases). Germline lookup yields CDR1 MDHEN and CDR2 SYDVKM. The V end was cut by 8 bases, the J end by 4 bases, with 18 bases between. The CDR3 has 14 residues. The CDR3 is CASGGGTGTYEQYF. The CDR3 DNA sequence: TGTGCCAGCGGGGGAGGGACAGGAACATACGAGCAGTACTTC.

In this sample, this clone turned up a few times. The same CDR3 is also encoded by other DNA sequences in this sample. This chain uses TRBV7-2 with TRBJ2-7; perhaps TRBD2 as D (6 bases). The CDR3 contains 14 residues. With 5 bases removed from V and 3 bases from J, the gap between germline ends came to 14 bases. Germline values: CDR1 SGHTA, CDR2 FQGNSA. The CDR3 DNA is TGTGCCAGCAGCCCGGTGGAGGGGCGCTACGAGCAGTACTTC. Amino acid sequence: CASSPVEGRYEQYF. The full variable domain, in which reference TRBV7-2 and TRBJ2-7 provide the parts outside the CDR3, is GAGVSQSPSNKVTEKGKDVELRCDPISGHTALYWYRQSLGQGLEFLIYFQGNSAPDKSGLPSDRFSAERTGGSVSTLTIQRTQQEDSAVYLCASSPVEGRYEQYFGPGTRLTVT.

This clone showed up just a few times. For the CDR3, the DNA is TGCAGCGTTAATTCTCCGGATGAAAAACTGTTTTTT. Its translation: CSVNSPDEKLFF. This chain links TRBV29-1 with TRBJ1-4; D not certain. With 5 bases removed from V and 6 bases from J, the gap between germline ends came to 10 bases. This CDR3 is 12 amino acids long. The germline V gene has CDR1 SQVTM and CDR2 ANQGSEA.

This clone appeared a few times. A single base separates this from a much larger clone, so it may be a read error. Other DNA sequences in the same sample also yield this CDR3. The chain recombines TRBV5-1 with TRBJ2-7; 8 bases are shared with TRBD1. J lost 4 bases, V lost 3 bases, and 3 bases had no gene match. The germline V gene encodes CDR1 SGHRS and CDR2 YFSETQ. The CDR3 has 13 amino acids. The CDR3 here is CASSWGTGYEQYF. The CDR3 region has the DNA TGCGCCAGCAGCTGGGGGACAGGTTACGAGCAGTACTTC.

This clone was recorded a few times. This chain connects TRBV6-5 to TRBJ2-2; D perhaps matches TRBD1 (5 bases). This CDR3 has 16 residues. Germline V gives CDR1 MNHEY, CDR2 SVGAGI. With 0 bases removed from V and 0 bases from J, the gap between germline ends came to 8 bases. The CDR3 DNA sequence: TGTGCCAGCAGTTACTCCAGGGCCGCGAACACCGGGGAGCTGTTTTTT. Translation: CASSYSRAANTGELFF.

The chain recombines TRBV29-1 with TRBJ1-2; D unresolved. V shed 3 bases and J shed 2 bases, with 16 bases lying between them. The germline CDR1 and CDR2 sequences are SQVTM and ANQGSEA. CDR3 size: 15 residues. CDR3: CSVDAVKLSNYGYTF. The CDR3 region has the DNA TGCAGCGTTGACGCGGTTAAACTATCAAACTATGGCTACACCTTC. The full variable domain, its missing parts supplied by reference TRBV29-1 and TRBJ1-2, is SAVISQKPSRDICQRGTSLTIQCQVDSQVTMMFWYRQQPGQSLTLIATANQGSEATYESGFVIDKFPISRPNLTFSTLTVSNMSPEDSSIYLCSVDAVKLSNYGYTFGSGTRLTVV.

The J gene is TRBJ2-3, the V gene TRBV18; 7 bases align to TRBD1. Germline-derived CDR1 and CDR2 are KGHSH and LQKENI. This CDR3 spans 15 amino acids. Losses at the gene ends were 2 bases for V and 1 base for J; bases not matched to a gene: 3. CDR3 DNA sequence: TGTGCCAGCTCACCATCAGGGGGAGGCACAGATACGCAGTATTTT. Its protein is CASSPSGGGTDTQYF.

The table lists this clone with a few counts. The rearrangement links TRBV18 to TRBJ2-5; D is possibly TRBD1 (6 bases). CDR1 and CDR2 from the germline V gene are KGHSH and LQKENI. V lost 0 bases, J lost 4 bases, and 12 bases lay in between. CDR3 length: 15 residues. The CDR3 DNA follows: TGTGCCAGCTCACCACCGGGCAGGGGCTCAGAGACCCAGTACTTC. Its protein product is CASSPPGRGSETQYF. The full variable domain, in which reference TRBV18 and TRBJ2-5 provide the parts outside the CDR3, is NAGVMQNPRHLVRRRGQEARLRCSPMKGHSHVYWYRQLPEEGLKFMVYLQKENIIDESGMPKERFSAEFPKEGPSILRIQQVVRGDSAAYFCASSPPGRGSETQYFGPGTRLLVL.

This chain connects TRBV7-9 to TRBJ2-3, with D tentatively TRBD2 (6 bases). V dropped 2 bases and J dropped 4 bases, with 13 bases sitting between them. The CDR3 sequence is 15 residues long. Germline assignment: CDR1 SEHNR and CDR2 FQNEAQ (reference sequence). The CDR3, as DNA: TGTGCCAGCAGCTTAATGGCGGGAAGGCCAGATACGCAGTATTTT. Its protein is CASSLMAGRPDTQYF.

V is TRBV27 and J is TRBJ1-1, with D perhaps TRBD1 (5 bases). The CDR3 is 15 residues long. Between the trimmed V and J ends, which lost 3 bases and 0 bases, there was a span of 11 bases. Germline V lookup: CDR1 MNHEY, CDR2 SMNVEV (reference sequence). The CDR3 reads CASSFSVTVNTEAFF. As DNA, the CDR3 is TGTGCCAGCAGTTTTTCAGTGACAGTGAACACTGAAGCTTTCTTT.

There are a few counts of this clone. This chain connects TRBV6-5 to TRBJ1-4, with TRBD1 matching 8 bases. J lost 8 bases, V lost 2 bases, and 10 bases had no gene match. The germline CDR1 and CDR2 sequences are MNHEY and SVGAGI. The CDR3 contains 16 residues. The CDR3 loop reads CASSYRQGAGWEKLFF. In nucleotides, the CDR3 is TGTGCCAGCAGTTACCGGCAGGGGGCTGGGTGGGAAAAACTGTTTTTT.

This clone was detected only a few times. CDR3: CASSVAPSTGTSGRGLSYEQYF. In DNA, the CDR3 is TGTGCCAGCAGCGTAGCACCATCAACAGGGACTAGCGGGAGGGGACTCTCCTACGAGCAGTACTTC. This chain links TRBV9 with TRBJ2-7, with TRBD2 matching 16 bases. This CDR3 comprises 22 residues. From germline, CDR1 is SGDLS and CDR2 YYNGEE. After removal of 0 bases from V and 0 bases from J, the junction contained 15 bases not matched to a gene.